The 9 T cell receptor beta chains given below trace back to one sample, sequenced in a study of blood T cell repertoires in COVID-19. Using immunoSEQ multiplex PCR, the repertoire was profiled, and TCRdb retains in-frame clones only, with some absent. The data show a few hundred thousand clones, 86% seen once. The sequenced sample consisted of PBMCs or T cells enriched from blood (not recorded which). The source is a woman in her late teens or twenties who had recovered from COVID-19.

The rearrangement links TRBV29-1 to TRBJ1-4; 8 bases are shared with TRBD1. The germline V gene encodes CDR1 SQVTM and CDR2 ANQGSEA. This CDR3 has 13 amino acids. With V trimmed by 6 bases and J by 8 bases, 8 bases remained unmatched. CDR3 coding DNA: TGCAGCGTCCAGGGGGCAAGTCGAGAAAAACTGTTTTTT. This sequence encodes CSVQGASREKLFF.

The chain links TRBV28 to TRBJ2-1, with 10 bases identical to TRBD1. With V trimmed by 7 bases and J by 12 bases, 3 bases remained unmatched. Germline-derived CDR1 and CDR2 are MDHEN and SYDVKM. CDR3 length: 11 residues. Here the CDR3 reads CASKDRGGQFF. CDR3 DNA sequence: TGTGCCAGCAAGGACAGGGGGGGGCAGTTCTTC.

The rearrangement uses TRBV10-3 and TRBJ2-1; 10 nucleotides match TRBD2. Germline CDR1 is ENHRY and CDR2 is SYGVKD. The ends lost 6 bases at V and 5 bases at J; junction bases unmatched: 1. The CDR3 has 13 amino acids. The CDR3 here is CAIRTSGNNEQFF. The CDR3 nucleotides are TGTGCCATCAGAACTAGCGGGAACAATGAGCAGTTCTTC.

The rearrangement uses TRBV30 and TRBJ1-2; 11 positions agree with TRBD1. Germline trimming cut 2 bases from V and 8 bases from J; bases unmatched to any gene: 7. This CDR3 has 14 residues. Germline V gives CDR1 GTSNPN, CDR2 SVGIG (reference sequence). The CDR3 region is CAWSYGQGAAGYTF. The CDR3 DNA reads TGTGCCTGGAGTTACGGACAGGGGGCGGCCGGCTACACCTTC.

This clone occurred a few times. The chain is built from TRBV18 and TRBJ2-2, with D maybe TRBD1 (6 bases). From germline, CDR1 is KGHSH and CDR2 LQKENI. V lost 3 bases and J lost 1, with 12 bases in between. The CDR3 is made up of 16 amino acids. Written as DNA, the CDR3 is TGTGCCAGCTCACCTAAGACAGGAAGGAACACCGGGGAGCTGTTTTTT. Translated: CASSPKTGRNTGELFF.

The chain has TRBV6-5 and TRBJ2-2; 10 bases map to TRBD1. Germline V gives CDR1 MNHEY, CDR2 SVGAGI. Trimming removed 3 bases from V and 7 bases from J; junction bases left unmatched: 5. CDR3 length equals 15 residues. CDR3 region: CASSYRGQGDGELFF. CDR3 DNA sequence: TGTGCCAGCAGTTATCGCGGACAGGGGGACGGGGAGCTGTTTTTT.

The rearrangement uses TRBV13 and TRBJ1-6, with a possible D match to TRBD1 (5 bases). CDR3 length equals 16 residues. Germline CDR1 is PRHDT and CDR2 is FYEKMQ (reference sequence). The V end lost 0 bases, the J end lost 12 bases, and 18 bases lay between the germline ends. The CDR3 DNA follows: TGTGCCAGCAGCTTAGGCACCGGACACGGGAGGGGACCCCTCCACTTT. Its translation is CASSLGTGHGRGPLHF.

V usage is TRBV5-1 and J usage is TRBJ1-2; D gene uncertain. This CDR3 region has 12 residues. From germline, CDR1 is SGHRS and CDR2 YFSETQ. V gave up 2 bases and J gave up 12 bases, with 14 bases separating them. CDR3 DNA: TGCGCCAGCAGCTTAACAGAAGGAGGCGACACCTTC. Translating it yields CASSLTEGGDTF.

Judged by abundance, this clone is medium-sized. J is TRBJ2-7 and V is TRBV6-1; 10 nucleotides line up with TRBD2. With 2 bases clipped from V and 2 bases from J, the junction kept 3 bases outside the gene matches. The germline gives CDR1 MNHNS, CDR2 SASEGT. The CDR3 has 15 amino acids. The CDR3 here is CASSENLAGAYEQYF. The CDR3 region has the DNA TGTGCCAGCAGTGAAAACCTAGCGGGAGCCTACGAGCAGTACTTC.